This T cell receptor beta chain was obtained from a study of T cell responses to AZD1222 COVID-19 vaccine. This clone was observed a few times. What it binds is not known. V trimming: 3 bases; J trimming: 6 bases; junction bases outside the gene matches: 9. Germline V gives CDR1 SGHDN, CDR2 FVKESK. The CDR3 runs 15 residues. Sequenced by immunoSEQ multiplex PCR; TCRdb stores in-frame clones only, minus some. The sample carries approximately 140,000 clones, around 90% recorded once. Study observations and caveats: Most donors were white British and more were female, and clonal diversity was possibly underestimated. Baseline testing showed seropositivity in only a handful of AZD1222 recipients. Spike was spanned by vaccine-associated CD4 TCRs, with dominance at 160-218 and 743-854.

This receptor was identified in an adult who received the AZD1222 COVID-19 vaccine. The chain has TRBV14 and TRBJ1-2, with 8 bases matching TRBD1. The source material was peripheral blood, sampled 28 days after the second AZD1222 dose. CDR3 sequence (DNA): TGTGCCAGCAGCCACCTGGACAGGGAAAACCATGGCTACACCTTC. Encoded protein: CASSHLDRENHGYTF.